The 3 T cell receptor beta chains below come from one sample, sequenced in a study of CD8+CD57+ T cells in acquired aplastic anemia (dated by TCRdb to 2016 to 2018). Expansion of CD8+CD57+ cells had been shown by flow cytometry in the patients chosen for sequencing. The instrument was an Illumina HiSeq 2000. Genomic DNA was used as template for profiling of TCR beta VDJ combinations and CDR3 sequences. Starting from the raw public reads, TCRdb applied fastp trimming at Q25, assembled clones with MiXCR and retained in-frame beta chains. Rows are unified per CDR3 protein, each entry keeping the most common DNA and genes. The sample table records roughly 220,000 distinct CDR3 sequences; 65% of these occur just once. The biggest ten clones account for roughly 64% of the sample. The sequenced sample was sorted CD4+, CD8+, or CD8+CD57+ T cells (not recorded which) from PBMCs. The source is a human donor with aplastic anemia.

V usage is TRBV10-1 and J usage is TRBJ2-2; 8 nucleotides match TRBD2. J lost 2 bases, V lost 9 bases, and 11 bases had no gene match. The length of the CDR3 is 16 residues. Germline loops: CDR1 WNHNN, CDR2 SYGVQD (reference sequence). The CDR3 sequence is CARERERETNTGELFF. The DNA of the CDR3 is TGCGCCAGGGAGAGAGAGCGGGAGACTAACACCGGGGAGCTGTTTTTT.

On this clonotype: Compared with germline, one end of the junction differs, possibly owing to a read error. The rearrangement joins TRBV20-1 to TRBJ1-2, with D perhaps matching TRBD1 (5 bases). Germline V gene sequence: CDR1 DFQATT, CDR2 SNEGSKA (reference sequence). The CDR3 runs to 12 residues. CDR3 DNA: TGCAGTGCTAAGGTGCAGGGCGCGAGTCGGGACTTC. Translating gives CSAKVQGASRDF.

This clonotype turned up a few times. The rearrangement joins TRBV6-5 to TRBJ1-4, with D hard to call. The CDR3 sequence is 15 residues long. The germline V and J ends were trimmed by 2 bases and 7 bases, with 14 bases remaining between them. Germline loops: CDR1 MNHEY, CDR2 SVGAGI. CDR3 coding DNA: TGTGCCAGCAGTTACGGACTAATCCGTGGTGAAAAACTGTTTTTT. It yields the protein CASSYGLIRGEKLFF.